This TCR beta chain is drawn from a study of monozygotic twins with inflammatory bowel disease. Whole-blood total RNA was extracted without T cell sorting. Every TCR library consumed around 4,000 ng of total RNA. Template-switch reactions added UMIs with a 6-nucleotide sample barcode. TCRdb re-called the 5' RACE reads and gives one entry per CDR3 protein, without DNA. This table lists some 170,000 distinct CDR3 sequences. The study's findings and limits: Using the inverse Simpson index, IBD patients had lower TCRbeta diversity than healthy co-twins.

Germline V gene data show CDR1 as SGHRS and CDR2 as YFSETQ. The CDR3 is 14 residues long. Points on this clonotype: No antigen is known for it.

Sequenced material: blood. This sequence was found in a human donor with ulcerative colitis or Crohn's disease, or a healthy co-twin of an affected twin (not recorded which). The V and J genes are TRBV5-1 and TRBJ2-2. CDR3 in amino acids: CASSPQPNTGELFF.